These 9 T cell receptor beta chains were sequenced from one sample in a study of Ad26.COV2.S vaccination and SARS-CoV-2 variants. Profiling relied on immunoSEQ multiplex PCR, and the TCRdb table lists in-frame clones only, not all of them. The sample carries 200,000 to 300,000 clones, roughly nine tenths recorded once. Treatment defined: approximately 18 received Ad26.COV2.S at low or high dose, single or two shots; roughly 5 received placebo; per-sample allocation not given. Sample collection was performed on day 63 after the first vaccine or placebo injection. The starting material was peripheral blood, obtained in a trial of Ad26.COV2.S vaccine versus placebo. All receptors derive from a person aged 18-60 years who received the Ad26.COV2.S COVID-19 vaccine or a placebo.

The gene calls are TRBV5-1 and TRBJ2-2, with D uncertain. The V and J ends lost 0 bases and 7 bases respectively, with 16 bases between them. The CDR3 covers 16 residues. The V gene's germline CDR1 is SGHRS and CDR2 YFSETQ. The CDR3 region has the DNA TGCGCCAGCAGCTTGGTGGTAGGCACCCAGCACGGGGAGCTGTTTTTT. Amino acids: CASSLVVGTQHGELFF.

This chain uses TRBV11-3 with TRBJ2-7; D gene ambiguous. Trimming stripped 6 bases from V and 4 bases from J, with 13 bases between. CDR1 is SGHNT and CDR2 is YENEEA in the germline V gene. The CDR3 runs 13 residues. DNA for the CDR3: TGTGCCAGCAGGATATTAAGGGTTTACGAGCAGTACGTC. Amino acid sequence: CASRILRVYEQYV.

V and J are TRBV30 and TRBJ2-7; TRBD1 might be the D (6 bases). CDR3 length equals 13 residues. V was shortened by 7 bases and J by 4 bases, with 17 bases between the two germline ends. Germline V gene lookup returns CDR1 GTSNPN and CDR2 SVGIG (reference sequence). The CDR3: CAYNRDIMYEQYF. Here the CDR3 DNA reads TGTGCCTACAATCGGGACATTATGTACGAGCAGTACTTC. The full variable domain, its missing parts supplied by reference TRBV30 and TRBJ2-7, is SQTIHQWPATLVQPVGSPLSLECTVEGTSNPNLYWYRQAAGRGLQLLFYSVGIGQISSEVPQNLSASRPQDRQFILSSKKLLLSDSGFYLCAYNRDIMYEQYFGPGTRLTVT.

The chain is built from TRBV4-3 and TRBJ1-1; no definite D call. This CDR3 spans 15 amino acids. CDR1 and CDR2 from the germline V gene are LGHNA and YSLEER. With 1 base removed from V and 0 bases from J, the gap between germline ends came to 9 bases. CDR3 region: CASSQAGRLNTEAFF. The CDR3 DNA is TGCGCCAGCAGCCAAGCTGGCAGACTGAACACTGAAGCTTTCTTT.

This rearrangement joins TRBV7-2 to TRBJ1-2; D perhaps matches TRBD1 (6 bases). Trimming shortened V by 0 bases and J by 4 bases, and 12 bases separated the two germline ends. CDR3 length: 15 residues. Germline CDR1 SGHTA, CDR2 FQGNSA. The CDR3 DNA reads as TGTGCCAGCAGCTTAGCGGACAGAGAAACCTATGGCTACACCTTC. It codes for CASSLADRETYGYTF.

This sequence joins TRBV4-2 and TRBJ2-5; D call uncertain. The germline V gene has CDR1 LGHNA and CDR2 YNFKEQ. Between the trimmed V and J ends, which lost 0 bases and 4 bases, there was a span of 12 bases. This CDR3 contains 15 residues. The DNA for the CDR3 is TGTGCCAGCAGCCAAGATCTAAGGAAGAGAGAGACCCAGTACTTC. Amino acid sequence: CASSQDLRKRETQYF.

The chain has TRBV21-1 and TRBJ2-7; the table's D gene call, TRBD2, was not cross checked with the DNA. TRBV21-1 has pseudogene status. The CDR3 is 15 amino acids. The CDR3 DNA follows: TGTGCCAGCAGAAACAAGGCTAGCGGGAGCTACGAGCAGTACGTC. This sequence encodes CASRNKASGSYEQYV.

This clone was seen once. The chain recombines TRBV29-1 with TRBJ2-7; D possibly corresponds to TRBD1 (5 bases). CDR3 length: 14 amino acids. V lost 4 bases and J 2 bases, leaving 15 bases between the germline ends. Germline-derived CDR1 and CDR2 are SQVTM and ANQGSEA. The CDR3 sequence: CSVGRDGAPYEQYF. As DNA, the CDR3 is TGCAGCGTTGGTAGGGATGGGGCCCCCTACGAGCAGTACTTC.

This clone was seen once. The chain couples TRBV13 to TRBJ2-7; maybe TRBD2 (6 bases). Germline V gene sequence: CDR1 PRHDT, CDR2 FYEKMQ (reference sequence). This CDR3 has 13 residues. V lost 5 bases to trimming and J lost 1 base, with 9 bases between them. The CDR3 bases are TGTGCCAGCAGCGGCCGGGGGTCCTACGAGCAGTACTTC. Translated: CASSGRGSYEQYF.